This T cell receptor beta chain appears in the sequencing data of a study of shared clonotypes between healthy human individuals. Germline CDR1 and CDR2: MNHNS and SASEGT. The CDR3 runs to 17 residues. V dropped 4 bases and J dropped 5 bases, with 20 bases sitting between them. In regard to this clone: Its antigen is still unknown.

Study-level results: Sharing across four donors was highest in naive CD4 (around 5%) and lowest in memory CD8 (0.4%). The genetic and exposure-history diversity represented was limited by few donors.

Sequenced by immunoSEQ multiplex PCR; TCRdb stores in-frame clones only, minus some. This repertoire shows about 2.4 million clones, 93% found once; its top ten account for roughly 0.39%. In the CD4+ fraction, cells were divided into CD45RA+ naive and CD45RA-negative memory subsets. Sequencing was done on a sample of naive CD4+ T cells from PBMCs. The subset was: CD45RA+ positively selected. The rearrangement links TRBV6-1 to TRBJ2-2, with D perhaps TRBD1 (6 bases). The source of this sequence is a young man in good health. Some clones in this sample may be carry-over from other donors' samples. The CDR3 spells CASSVHGQPGITGELFF. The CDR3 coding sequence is TGTGCCAGCAGTGTTCATGGACAGCCGGGAATAACCGGGGAGCTGTTTTTT.